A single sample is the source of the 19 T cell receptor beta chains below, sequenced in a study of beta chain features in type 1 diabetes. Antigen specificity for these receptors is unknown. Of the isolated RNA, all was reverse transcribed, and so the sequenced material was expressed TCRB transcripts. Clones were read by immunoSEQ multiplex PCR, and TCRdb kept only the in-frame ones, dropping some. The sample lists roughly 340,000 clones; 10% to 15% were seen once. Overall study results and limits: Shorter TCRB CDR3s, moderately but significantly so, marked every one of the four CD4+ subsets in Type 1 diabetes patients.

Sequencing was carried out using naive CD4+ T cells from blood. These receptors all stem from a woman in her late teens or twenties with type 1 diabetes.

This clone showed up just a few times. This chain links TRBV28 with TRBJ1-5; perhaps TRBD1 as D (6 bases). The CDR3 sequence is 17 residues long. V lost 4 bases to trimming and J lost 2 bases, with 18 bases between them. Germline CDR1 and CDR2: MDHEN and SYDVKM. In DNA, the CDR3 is TGTGCCAGCAGTTCGAGGGTCGGGGGGCAAGGCAATCAGCCCCAGCATTTT. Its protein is CASSSRVGGQGNQPQHF.

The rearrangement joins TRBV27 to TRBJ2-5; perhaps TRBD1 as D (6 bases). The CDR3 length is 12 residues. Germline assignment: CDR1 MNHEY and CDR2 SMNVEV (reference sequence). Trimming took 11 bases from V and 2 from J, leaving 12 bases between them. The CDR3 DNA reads TGTGCCCTCAGTCAGGGGCAAGAGACCCAGTACTTC. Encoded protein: CALSQGQETQYF.

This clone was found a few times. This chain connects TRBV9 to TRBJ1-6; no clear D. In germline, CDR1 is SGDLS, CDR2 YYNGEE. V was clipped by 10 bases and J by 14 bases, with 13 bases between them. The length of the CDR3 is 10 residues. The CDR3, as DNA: TGTGCCGGCCCACCCATCGCCCTCCACTTT. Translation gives CAGPPIALHF.

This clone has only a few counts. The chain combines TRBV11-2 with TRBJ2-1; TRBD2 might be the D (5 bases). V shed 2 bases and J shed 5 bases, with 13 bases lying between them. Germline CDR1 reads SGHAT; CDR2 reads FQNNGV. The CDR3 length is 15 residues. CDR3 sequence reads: CASSLSTTSHNEQFF. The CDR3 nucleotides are TGTGCCAGCAGCTTATCGACTACGAGTCACAATGAGCAGTTCTTC. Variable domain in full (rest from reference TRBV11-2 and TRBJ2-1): EAGVAQSPRYKIIEKRQSVAFWCNPISGHATLYWYQQILGQGPKLLIQFQNNGVVDDSQLPKDRFSAERLKGVDSTLKIQPAKLEDSAVYLCASSLSTTSHNEQFFGPGTRLTVL.

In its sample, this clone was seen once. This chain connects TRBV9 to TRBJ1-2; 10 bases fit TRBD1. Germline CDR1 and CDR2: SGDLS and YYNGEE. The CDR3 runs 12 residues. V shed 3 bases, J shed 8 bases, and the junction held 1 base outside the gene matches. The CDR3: CASSATGGGYTF. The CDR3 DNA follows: TGTGCCAGCAGCGCGACAGGGGGCGGCTACACCTTC.

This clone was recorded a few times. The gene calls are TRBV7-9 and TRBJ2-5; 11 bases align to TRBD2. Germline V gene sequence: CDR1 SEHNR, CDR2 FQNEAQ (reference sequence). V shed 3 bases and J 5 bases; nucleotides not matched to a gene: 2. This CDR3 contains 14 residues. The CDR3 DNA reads TGTGCCAGCAGCTTCTGGACTAGCGGGGAGACCCAGTACTTC. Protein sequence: CASSFWTSGETQYF.

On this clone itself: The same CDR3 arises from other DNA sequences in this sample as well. The CDR3 protein is CASRGGETQYF. The DNA for the CDR3 is TGTGCCAGCAGAGGAGGGGAGACCCAGTACTTC. The chain has TRBV2 and TRBJ2-5; tentative D call: TRBD2 (6 bases). Germline CDR1 and CDR2: SNHLY and FYNNEI. V lost 6 bases and J 5 bases, leaving 7 bases between the germline ends. The CDR3 has 11 residues.

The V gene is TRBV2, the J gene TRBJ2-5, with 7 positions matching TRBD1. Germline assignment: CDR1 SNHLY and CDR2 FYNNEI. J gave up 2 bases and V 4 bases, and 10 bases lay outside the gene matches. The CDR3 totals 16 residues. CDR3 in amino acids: CASSAGTVTKQETQYF. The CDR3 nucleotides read TGTGCCAGCAGTGCCGGGACAGTTACTAAGCAAGAGACCCAGTACTTC.

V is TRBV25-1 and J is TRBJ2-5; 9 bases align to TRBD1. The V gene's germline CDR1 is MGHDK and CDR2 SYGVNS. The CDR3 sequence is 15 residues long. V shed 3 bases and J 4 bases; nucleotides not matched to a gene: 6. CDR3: CASSDLTGGGETQYF. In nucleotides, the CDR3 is TGTGCCAGCAGTGACCTCACAGGGGGCGGAGAGACCCAGTACTTC.

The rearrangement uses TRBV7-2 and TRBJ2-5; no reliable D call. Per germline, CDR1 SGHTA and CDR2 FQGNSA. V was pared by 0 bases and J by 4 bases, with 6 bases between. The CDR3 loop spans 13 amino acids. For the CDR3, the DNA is TGTGCCAGCAGCTTAGCTTTTCGAGAGACCCAGTACTTC. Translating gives CASSLAFRETQYF.

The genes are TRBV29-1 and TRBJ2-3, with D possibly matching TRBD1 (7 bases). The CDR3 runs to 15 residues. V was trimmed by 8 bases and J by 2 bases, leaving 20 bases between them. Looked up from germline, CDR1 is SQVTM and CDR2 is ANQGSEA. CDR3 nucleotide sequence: TGCAGCCCTACGTCAGCAGGGGGGTCCACAGATACGCAGTATTTT. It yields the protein CSPTSAGGSTDTQYF.

CDR3 residues: CASSSTGGLQPQHF. CDR3 sequence (DNA): TGTGCCAGCAGCTCGACAGGTGGGCTGCAGCCCCAGCATTTT. The gene calls are TRBV11-2 and TRBJ1-5; weak D call: TRBD1 (6 bases). Trimming cost V 4 bases and J 7 bases, with 14 bases left between them. Per the germline V gene, CDR1 is SGHAT and CDR2 is FQNNGV. This CDR3 has 14 amino acids.

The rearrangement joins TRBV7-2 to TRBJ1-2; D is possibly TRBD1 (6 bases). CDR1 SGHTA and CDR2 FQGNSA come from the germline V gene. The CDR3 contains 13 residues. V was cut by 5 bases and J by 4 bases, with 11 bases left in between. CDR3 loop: CASSATDSYGYTF. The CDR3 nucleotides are TGTGCCAGCAGCGCGACGGACAGCTATGGCTACACCTTC.

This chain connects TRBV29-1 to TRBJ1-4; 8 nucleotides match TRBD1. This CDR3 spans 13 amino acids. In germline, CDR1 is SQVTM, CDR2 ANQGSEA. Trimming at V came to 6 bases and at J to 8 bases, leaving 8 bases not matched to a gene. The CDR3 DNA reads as TGCAGCGTGCGGACAGGGTGGGGAGAAAAACTGTTTTTT. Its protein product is CSVRTGWGEKLFF.

The CDR3 DNA reads as TGTGCCAGCAGCTTGGGTCGACTAGCGGGATCTGGGGCCAACGTCCTGACTTTC. Protein product: CASSLGRLAGSGANVLTF. This chain uses TRBV5-6 with TRBJ2-6; 11 bases agree with TRBD2. The CDR3 is 18 amino acids. CDR1 is SGHDT and CDR2 is YYEEEE in the germline V gene. The ends lost 0 bases at V and 1 base at J; junction bases unmatched: 3.

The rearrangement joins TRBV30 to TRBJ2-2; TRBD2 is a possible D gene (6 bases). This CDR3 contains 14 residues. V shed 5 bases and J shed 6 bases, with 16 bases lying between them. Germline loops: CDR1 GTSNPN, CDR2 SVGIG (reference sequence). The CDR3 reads CAWLALGVPGELFF. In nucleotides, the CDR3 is TGTGCCTGGCTAGCGCTAGGGGTCCCCGGGGAGCTGTTTTTT. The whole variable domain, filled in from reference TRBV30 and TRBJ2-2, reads SQTIHQWPATLVQPVGSPLSLECTVEGTSNPNLYWYRQAAGRGLQLLFYSVGIGQISSEVPQNLSASRPQDRQFILSSKKLLLSDSGFYLCAWLALGVPGELFFGEGSRLTVL.

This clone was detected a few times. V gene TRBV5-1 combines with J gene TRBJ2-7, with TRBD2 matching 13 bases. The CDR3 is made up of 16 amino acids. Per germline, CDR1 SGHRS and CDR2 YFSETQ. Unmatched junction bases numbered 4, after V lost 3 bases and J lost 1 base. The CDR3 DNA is TGCGCCAGCAGCTATTCACTAGCGGGAGGGTCCTACGAGCAGTACTTC. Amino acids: CASSYSLAGGSYEQYF.

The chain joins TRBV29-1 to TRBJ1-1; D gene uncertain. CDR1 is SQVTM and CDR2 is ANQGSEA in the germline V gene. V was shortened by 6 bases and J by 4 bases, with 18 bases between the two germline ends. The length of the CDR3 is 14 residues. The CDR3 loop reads CSVVNPLGSTEAFF. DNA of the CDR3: TGCAGCGTCGTGAACCCACTTGGGAGCACTGAAGCTTTCTTT.

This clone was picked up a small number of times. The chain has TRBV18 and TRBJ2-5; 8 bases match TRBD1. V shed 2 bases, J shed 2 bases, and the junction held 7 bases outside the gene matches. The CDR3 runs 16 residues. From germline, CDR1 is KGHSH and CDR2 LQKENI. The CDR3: CASSPIAGTGQETQYF. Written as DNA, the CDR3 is TGTGCCAGCTCACCAATTGCGGGGACAGGACAAGAGACCCAGTACTTC.